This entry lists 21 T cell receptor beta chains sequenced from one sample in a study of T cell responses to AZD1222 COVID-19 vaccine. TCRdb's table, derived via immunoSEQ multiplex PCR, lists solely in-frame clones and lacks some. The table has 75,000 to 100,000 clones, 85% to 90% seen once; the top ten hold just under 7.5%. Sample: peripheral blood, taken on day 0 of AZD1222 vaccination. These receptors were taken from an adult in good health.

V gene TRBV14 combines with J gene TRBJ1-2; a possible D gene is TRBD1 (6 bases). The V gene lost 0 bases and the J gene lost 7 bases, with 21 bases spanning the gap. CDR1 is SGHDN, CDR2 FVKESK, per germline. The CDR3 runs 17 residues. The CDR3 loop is CASSQEPFRAGGAGYTF. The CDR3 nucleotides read TGTGCCAGCAGCCAAGAACCCTTCCGGGCTGGGGGGGCTGGCTACACCTTC.

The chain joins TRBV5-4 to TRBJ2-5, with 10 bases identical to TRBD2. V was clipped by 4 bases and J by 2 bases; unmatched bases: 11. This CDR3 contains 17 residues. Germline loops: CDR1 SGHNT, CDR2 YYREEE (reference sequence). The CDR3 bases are TGTGCCAGCAGCCCTCCTAGGAGCGGGAGGGTACAAGAGACCCAGTACTTC. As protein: CASSPPRSGRVQETQYF.

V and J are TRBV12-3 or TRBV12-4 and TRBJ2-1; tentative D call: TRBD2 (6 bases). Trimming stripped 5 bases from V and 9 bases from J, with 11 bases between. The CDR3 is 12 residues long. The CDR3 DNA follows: TGTGCCAGCAGTCTCCTAGCGTTTGAGCAGTTCTTC. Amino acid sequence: CASSLLAFEQFF.

CDR3 coding DNA: TGCAGCGGATCCCCCTTTAGGAGTAACAATGAGCAGTTCTTC. Translation: CSGSPFRSNNEQFF. This chain connects TRBV29-1 to TRBJ2-1; D not resolved. V lost 7 bases and J 5 bases, leaving 18 bases between the germline ends. Germline loops: CDR1 SQVTM, CDR2 ANQGSEA. CDR3 size: 14 residues.

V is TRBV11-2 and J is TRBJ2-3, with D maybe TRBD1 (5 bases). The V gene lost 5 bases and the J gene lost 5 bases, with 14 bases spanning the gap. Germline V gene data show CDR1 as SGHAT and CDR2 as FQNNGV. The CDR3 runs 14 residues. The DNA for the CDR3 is TGTGCCAGCAGCCCAGGGCCTTCGGGAGATACGCAGTATTTT. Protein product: CASSPGPSGDTQYF.

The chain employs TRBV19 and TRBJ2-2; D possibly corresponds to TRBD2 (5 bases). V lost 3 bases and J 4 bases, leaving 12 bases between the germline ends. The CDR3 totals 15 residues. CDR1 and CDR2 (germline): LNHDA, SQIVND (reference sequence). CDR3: CASSIWEKATGELFF. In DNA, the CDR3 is TGTGCCAGTAGTATTTGGGAGAAGGCCACCGGGGAGCTGTTTTTT.

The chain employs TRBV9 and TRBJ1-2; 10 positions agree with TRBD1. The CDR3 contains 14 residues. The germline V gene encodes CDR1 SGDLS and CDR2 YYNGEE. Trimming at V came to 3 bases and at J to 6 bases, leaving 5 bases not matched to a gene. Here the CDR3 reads CASSDPGQGNGYTF. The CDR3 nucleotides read TGTGCCAGCAGCGACCCGGGACAGGGGAATGGCTACACCTTC.

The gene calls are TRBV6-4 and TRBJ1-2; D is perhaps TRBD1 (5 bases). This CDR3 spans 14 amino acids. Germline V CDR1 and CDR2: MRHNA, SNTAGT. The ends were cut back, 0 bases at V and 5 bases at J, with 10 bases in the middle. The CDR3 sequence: CASSDSAGQYGYTF. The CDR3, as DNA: TGTGCCAGCAGTGACTCGGCAGGGCAGTATGGCTACACCTTC.

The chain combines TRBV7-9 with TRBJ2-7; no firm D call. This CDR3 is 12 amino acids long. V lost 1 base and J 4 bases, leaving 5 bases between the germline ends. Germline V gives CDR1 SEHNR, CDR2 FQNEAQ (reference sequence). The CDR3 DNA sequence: TGTGCCAGCAGCTTAGGGTTTTACGAGCAGTACTTC. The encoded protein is CASSLGFYEQYF.

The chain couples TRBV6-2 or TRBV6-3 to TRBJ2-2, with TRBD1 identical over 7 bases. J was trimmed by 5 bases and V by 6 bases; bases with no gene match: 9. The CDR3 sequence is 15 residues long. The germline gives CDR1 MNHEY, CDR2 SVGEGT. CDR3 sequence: CASSPDRVNTGELFF. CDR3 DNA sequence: TGTGCCAGCAGCCCCGACAGGGTAAATACCGGGGAGCTGTTTTTT.

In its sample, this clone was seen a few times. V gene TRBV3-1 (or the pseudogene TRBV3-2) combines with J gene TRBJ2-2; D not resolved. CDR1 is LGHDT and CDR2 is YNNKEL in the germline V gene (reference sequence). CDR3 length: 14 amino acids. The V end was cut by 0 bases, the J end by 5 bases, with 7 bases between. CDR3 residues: CASSQDEYTGELFF. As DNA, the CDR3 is TGTGCCAGCAGCCAAGATGAATATACCGGGGAGCTGTTTTTT.

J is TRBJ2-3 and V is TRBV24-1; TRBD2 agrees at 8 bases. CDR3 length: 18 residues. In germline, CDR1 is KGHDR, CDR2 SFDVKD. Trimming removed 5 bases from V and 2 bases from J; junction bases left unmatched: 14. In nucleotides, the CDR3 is TGTGCCACCAGTGTCACCGGGACTAGGCCCCTAATCACAGATACGCAGTATTTT. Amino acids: CATSVTGTRPLITDTQYF.

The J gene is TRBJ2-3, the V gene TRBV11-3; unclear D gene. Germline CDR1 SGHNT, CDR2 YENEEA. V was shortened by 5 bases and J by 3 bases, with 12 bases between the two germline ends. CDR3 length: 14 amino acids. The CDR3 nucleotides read TGTGCCAGCAGCGAGCAGGCGTTTACAGATACGCAGTATTTT. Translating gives CASSEQAFTDTQYF.

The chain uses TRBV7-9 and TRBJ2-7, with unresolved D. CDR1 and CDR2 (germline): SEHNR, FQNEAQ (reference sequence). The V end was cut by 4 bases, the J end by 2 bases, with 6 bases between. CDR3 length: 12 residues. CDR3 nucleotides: TGTGCCAGCAGCTCCCAGGCCTACGAGCAGTACTTC. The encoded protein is CASSSQAYEQYF.

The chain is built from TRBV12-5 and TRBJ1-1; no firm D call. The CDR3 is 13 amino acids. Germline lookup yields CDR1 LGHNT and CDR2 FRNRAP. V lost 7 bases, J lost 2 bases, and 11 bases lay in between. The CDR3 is CASALKENTEAFF. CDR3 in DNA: TGTGCTAGTGCCCTGAAGGAAAACACTGAAGCTTTCTTT.

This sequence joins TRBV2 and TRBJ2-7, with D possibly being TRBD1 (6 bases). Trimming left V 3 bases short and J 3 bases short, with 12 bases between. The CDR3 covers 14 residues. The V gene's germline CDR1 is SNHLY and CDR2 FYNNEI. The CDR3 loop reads CASSENRDDYEQYF. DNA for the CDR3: TGTGCCAGCAGTGAGAACAGGGACGACTACGAGCAGTACTTC.

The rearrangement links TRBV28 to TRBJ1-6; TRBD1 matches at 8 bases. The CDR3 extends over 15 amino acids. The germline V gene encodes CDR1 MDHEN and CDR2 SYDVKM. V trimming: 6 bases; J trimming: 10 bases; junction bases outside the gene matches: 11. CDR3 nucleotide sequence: TGTGCCAGCAGCCCACCGGGACAGGTCGGATCACCCCTCCACTTT. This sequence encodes CASSPPGQVGSPLHF.

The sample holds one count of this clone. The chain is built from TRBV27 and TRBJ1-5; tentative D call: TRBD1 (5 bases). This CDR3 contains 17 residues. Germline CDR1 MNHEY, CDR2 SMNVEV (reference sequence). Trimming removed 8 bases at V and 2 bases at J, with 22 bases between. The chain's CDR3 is CASRRTREGAGNQPQHF. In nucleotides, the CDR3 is TGTGCCAGCCGACGGACAAGGGAAGGTGCCGGCAATCAGCCCCAGCATTTT.

CDR3 loop: CASTSSGAGSDTQYF. CDR3 nucleotide sequence: TGCGCCAGCACTTCAAGCGGGGCCGGATCAGATACGCAGTATTTT. This rearrangement joins TRBV5-1 to TRBJ2-3; 7 nucleotides agree with TRBD2. Germline CDR1 is SGHRS and CDR2 is YFSETQ. The V and J ends lost 6 bases and 4 bases, in that order; junction bases with no gene match: 11. CDR3 length equals 15 residues. The variable domain in full, with the rest retrieved from reference TRBV5-1 and TRBJ2-3, is KAGVTQTPRYLIKTRGQQVTLSCSPISGHRSVSWYQQTPGQGLQFLFEYFSETQRNKGNFPGRFSGRQFSNSRSEMNVSTLELGDSALYLCASTSSGAGSDTQYFGPGTRLTVL.

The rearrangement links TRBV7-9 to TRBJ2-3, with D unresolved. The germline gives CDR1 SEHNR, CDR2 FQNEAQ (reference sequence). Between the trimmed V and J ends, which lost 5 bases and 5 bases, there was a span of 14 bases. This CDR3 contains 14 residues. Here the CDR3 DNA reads TGTGCCAGCAGCCGAAAATTGATGGAAGATACGCAGTATTTT. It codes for CASSRKLMEDTQYF.

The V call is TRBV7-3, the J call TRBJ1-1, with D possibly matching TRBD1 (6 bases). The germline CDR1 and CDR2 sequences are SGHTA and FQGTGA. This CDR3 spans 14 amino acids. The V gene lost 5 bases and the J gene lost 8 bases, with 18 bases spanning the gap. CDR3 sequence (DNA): TGTGCCAGCAGCCCAGAGAGGGGGAATGGGGAAGCTTTCTTT. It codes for CASSPERGNGEAFF.